One sample yielded the 29 T cell receptor beta chains listed below, sequenced in a study of CXCR3-negative and CXCR3-positive naive CD8 T cells. Each TRB cDNA library was prepared by 5' RACE (with UMI labels). TCRdb reprocessed the 5' RACE reads, keeping one entry per CDR3 protein, no DNA. Its clone listing holds tens of thousands of distinct CDR3 sequences. Their antigen targets remain unknown. The study, taken as a whole, reports: TRB CDR3 hydrophobicity was greater in CXCR3-positive naive cells than in CXCR3-negative naive cells.

The sequenced material came from naive CXCR3+ CD8+ T cells from blood. Subset given: CD45RO-CCR7+CD27+CD95- naive CD8+ T cells expressing CXCR3 (TNR3+). The receptor set was obtained from a human donor in good health. Some clones in this sample may be carry-over from other donors' samples.

The CDR3 reads CAISRELAGRYNEQFF. The chain combines TRBV10-3 with TRBJ2-1; TCRdb reports TRBD2, a call that lacks DNA to check it against. CDR1 and CDR2 from the germline V gene are ENHRY and SYGVKD. The CDR3 loop spans 16 amino acids.

V usage is TRBV12-3 or TRBV12-4 and J usage is TRBJ2-7; TCRdb designates TRBD2, a call that cannot be tested without DNA. There are 12 residues in the CDR3. CDR3 sequence reads: CASSRLAREQYF.

This chain joins TRBV4-1 and TRBJ2-7; TCRdb's D call, TRBD1, is unchecked because there is no DNA. The CDR3 has 15 amino acids. CDR1 and CDR2 from the germline V gene are MGHRA and YSYEKL. CDR3 protein: CASSQEVGRYYEQYF.

The chain is built from TRBV6-5 and TRBJ2-7. CDR1 and CDR2 (germline): MNHEY, SVGAGI. This CDR3 spans 14 amino acids. This chain's CDR3 is CASSYGQGPYEQYF.

The chain carries TRBV5-1 and TRBJ2-7; TCRdb picks TRBD1, but there is no DNA to check that call. Looked up from germline, CDR1 is SGHRS and CDR2 is YFSETQ. This CDR3 region has 13 residues. CDR3 loop: CASSLGQTYEKYF.

The chain is built from TRBV29-1 and TRBJ2-7; as DNA is missing, the TRBD1 call by TCRdb cannot be tested. The V gene's germline CDR1 is SQVTM and CDR2 ANQGSEA. This CDR3 has 15 amino acids. The CDR3 region is CSVEGGGQVEYEQYF.

V is TRBV28 and J is TRBJ1-2; TCRdb designates TRBD1, a call that cannot be tested without DNA. The CDR3 totals 11 residues. Germline loops: CDR1 MDHEN, CDR2 SYDVKM. CDR3 protein: CASSRRDSYTF.

The chain is built from TRBV7-8 and TRBJ2-2; TCRdb's assignment of TRBD2 cannot be checked, as there is no DNA. CDR1 SGHVS and CDR2 FQNEAQ come from the germline V gene. There are 16 residues in the CDR3. The CDR3 here is CASSLVGTSGSGELFF. Drawing the rest from reference TRBV7-8 and TRBJ2-2, the complete variable domain is GAGVSQSPRYKVAKRGQDVALRCDPISGHVSLFWYQQALGQGPEFLTYFQNEAQLDKSGLPSDRFFAERPEGSVSTLKIQRTQQEDSAVYLCASSLVGTSGSGELFFGEGSRLTVL.

The chain has TRBV15 and TRBJ1-1. Germline assignment: CDR1 LNHNV and CDR2 YYDKDF (reference sequence). The CDR3 is 21 residues long. This CDR3 is CATSRDALRGVGAGADTEAFF.

This chain joins TRBV28 and TRBJ2-7; TCRdb returns TRBD1, unconfirmable since there is no DNA. The CDR3 spans 13 residues. Germline V CDR1 and CDR2: MDHEN, SYDVKM. CDR3 amino acids: CASSALQVYEQYF.

J is TRBJ2-7 and V is TRBV12-3 or TRBV12-4; TCRdb lists TRBD1, though no DNA is available to test this call. This CDR3 is 15 amino acids long. The CDR3 region is CASSLVGQGNKEQYF.

The chain links TRBV5-1 to TRBJ1-5; checking the TCRdb D call of TRBD1 is not possible without DNA. CDR1 and CDR2 (germline): SGHRS, YFSETQ. The CDR3 spans 15 residues. The CDR3 protein is CASSPGTVLNQPQHF. The full variable domain, rest sourced from reference TRBV5-1 and TRBJ1-5, is KAGVTQTPRYLIKTRGQQVTLSCSPISGHRSVSWYQQTPGQGLQFLFEYFSETQRNKGNFPGRFSGRQFSNSRSEMNVSTLELGDSALYLCASSPGTVLNQPQHFGDGTRLSIL.

The chain carries TRBV19 and TRBJ2-1; the D call from TCRdb, TRBD1, cannot be confirmed without DNA. The CDR3 totals 15 residues. CDR1 and CDR2 (germline): LNHDA, SQIVND (reference sequence). CDR3 in amino acids: CASSITGGSYNEQFF.

J is TRBJ2-7 and V is TRBV10-3. The CDR3 spans 13 residues. CDR1 and CDR2 from the germline V gene are ENHRY and SYGVKD. The CDR3 here is CAISLMIGYEQYF.

The rearrangement joins TRBV12-3 or TRBV12-4 to TRBJ2-7; TCRdb picks TRBD1, but there is no DNA to check that call. CDR3 length: 17 amino acids. The CDR3 here is CASRFNCGTGRSYEQYF.

The chain links TRBV29-1 to TRBJ2-7. CDR3 length equals 15 residues. Germline V gene data show CDR1 as SQVTM and CDR2 as ANQGSEA. This CDR3 is CSVTLWRSSSYEQYF.

This chain connects TRBV6-5 to TRBJ2-7. CDR1 is MNHEY, CDR2 SVGAGI, per germline. The CDR3 spans 14 residues. The CDR3 is CASSYSRGAYEQYF.

The rearrangement joins TRBV7-3 to TRBJ2-1; without DNA, the TCRdb call of TRBD2 cannot be checked. This CDR3 has 14 residues. Germline V gives CDR1 SGHTA, CDR2 FQGTGA. This chain's CDR3 is CASSSLGSLGEQFF.

The V and J genes are TRBV29-1 and TRBJ2-1; checking the TCRdb D call of TRBD1 is not possible without DNA. The CDR3 runs 12 residues. Germline-derived CDR1 and CDR2 are SQVTM and ANQGSEA. The CDR3 is CSVEVRVREQFF.

This chain joins TRBV5-1 and TRBJ2-1; TCRdb's D gene call, TRBD2, goes unchecked for lack of DNA. Looked up from germline, CDR1 is SGHRS and CDR2 is YFSETQ. CDR3 length equals 15 residues. This CDR3 reads CASSSGGLASDEQFF.

This chain uses TRBV28 with TRBJ2-3; the TCRdb D gene call, TRBD1, has no DNA to confirm it. The CDR3 extends over 14 amino acids. CDR1 is MDHEN and CDR2 is SYDVKM in the germline V gene. The CDR3: CASSPRDGTDTQYF.

The rearrangement uses TRBV29-1 and TRBJ2-7; TCRdb gives TRBD1 as the D gene, but with no DNA this cannot be confirmed. The CDR3 extends over 12 amino acids. Germline V gives CDR1 SQVTM, CDR2 ANQGSEA. CDR3 residues: CSVGTGHYEQYF.

J is TRBJ2-1 and V is TRBV11-2; TCRdb's assignment of TRBD1 cannot be checked, as there is no DNA. The CDR3 runs to 15 residues. Germline V CDR1 and CDR2: SGHAT, FQNNGV. The CDR3 spells CASTPSPSSYNEQFF.

The CDR3 sequence: CASSVGQTYEQYF. The genes are TRBV9 and TRBJ2-7. The germline V gene encodes CDR1 SGDLS and CDR2 YYNGEE. This CDR3 spans 13 amino acids.

The chain uses TRBV10-3 and TRBJ1-1; TCRdb proposes TRBD1, but this gene call is untestable without DNA. This CDR3 contains 14 residues. Germline loops: CDR1 ENHRY, CDR2 SYGVKD. The CDR3 here is CAISPQGADTEAFF.

CDR3: CATSDATSGSNQPQHF. This chain uses TRBV24-1 with TRBJ1-5; TCRdb lists TRBD1, though no DNA is available to test this call. The germline CDR1 and CDR2 sequences are KGHDR and SFDVKD. The CDR3 is made up of 16 amino acids.

V gene TRBV6-5 combines with J gene TRBJ2-2; the D call of TRBD2 rests on TCRdb alone, since no DNA is present to check it. CDR3 length: 14 amino acids. CDR1 and CDR2 (germline): MNHEY, SVGAGI. CDR3 protein: CASSYGTSTGEQFF.

The gene calls are TRBV29-1 and TRBJ2-7. From germline, CDR1 is SQVTM and CDR2 ANQGSEA. This CDR3 is built from 12 residues. The CDR3 protein is CSGEGSNYEQYF.

CDR3 residues: CASSQGPGQDTSGANVLTF. The rearrangement uses TRBV3-1 and TRBJ2-6; TCRdb's D call, TRBD1, is unchecked because there is no DNA. There are 19 residues in the CDR3. CDR1 is LGHDT and CDR2 is YNNKEL in the germline V gene (reference sequence). The variable domain in full, completed from reference TRBV3-1 and TRBJ2-6, reads DTAVSQTPKYLVTQMGNDKSIKCEQNLGHDTMYWYKQDSKKFLKIMFSYNNKELIINETVPNRFSPKSPDKAHLNLHINSLELGDSAVYFCASSQGPGQDTSGANVLTFGAGSRLTVL.